This T cell receptor beta chain is from a study of T cell repertoires in cytomegalovirus infection. Background on the study: As its CMV epitopes, the study selected recently identified HLA-C-restricted and well-studied HLA-B-restricted targets. CMV infection together with matching HLA type was indicated by public TCR beta signatures.

The CDR3 loop spans 17 amino acids. The germline V gene has CDR1 MDHEN and CDR2 SYDVKM. Germline trimming cut 6 bases from V and 3 bases from J; bases unmatched to any gene: 13. Via MiXCR, TCRdb re-called the reads, giving one row per CDR3 protein. Counted here are around 340,000 distinct CDR3 sequences, 29% occurring once; the ten biggest clones make up around 20%. Overall study results and limits: There were HLA-C-restricted CMV-specific TCR beta clonotypes dominating the ex vivo response. The cumulative frequency of public TCR beta families identified carriers of CMV plus the relevant HLA.

For this clonotype: Its antigen is as yet unknown.

The clonotype comes from a human donor in good health (CMV status not recorded). Some clones in this sample may be carry-over from other donors' samples. The chain couples TRBV28 to TRBJ2-3; 9 positions match TRBD2. The source material was cultured PBMCs, sampled from culture after CMV antigen stimulation. CDR3 sequence: CASRVGLVSGSTDTQYF. For the CDR3, the DNA is TGTGCCAGCAGGGTGGGCCTCGTTAGCGGGAGTACAGATACGCAGTATTTT. Using reference TRBV28 and TRBJ2-3 for the parts outside the CDR3, the full variable domain is DVKVTQSSRYLVKRTGEKVFLECVQDMDHENMFWYRQDPGLGLRLIYFSYDVKMKEKGDIPEGYSVSREKKERFSLILESASTNQTSMYLCASRVGLVSGSTDTQYFGPGTRLTVL.